This paragraph reports one T cell receptor (beta chain). Its matching antigen is unknown. PCR involved 60 Vbeta and 13 Jbeta primers. Measured with immunoSEQ multiplex PCR; TCRdb has only the in-frame clones, and not every one. The sample consists of more than 150,000 clones, around three quarters of them appearing once. These data come from a study of cytomegalovirus exposure and HLA in healthy donors. Study outcomes and limitations: Common viral pathogens seemed to be connected with several of the most significant clusters, according to a later analysis. TCR beta V- and J-gene trimming was later associated with a missense DCLRE1C variant.

The CDR3 has 15 amino acids. The germline V gene has CDR1 SNHLY and CDR2 FYNNEI. Trimming cost V 7 bases and J 0 bases; bases outside gene matches: 5. This rearrangement joins TRBV2 to TRBJ1-3, with 8 bases lining up with TRBD1. The TCR comes from a boy aged 5-17 years in good health and CMV-seronegative. The sequenced sample was PBMCs. The CDR3 is CASNRGMYSGNTIYF. The CDR3 coding sequence is TGTGCCAGCAACAGGGGGATGTACTCTGGAAACACCATATATTTT.